Listed here are 30 T cell receptor beta chains from one sample, sequenced in a study of blood T cell repertoires in COVID-19 (dated by TCRdb to 2020 to 2021). The library was obtained by the immunoSEQ multiplex PCR assay. Not all clones reach the TCRdb copy of this immuneACCESS table, which keeps in-frame sequences only. Checked studies attribute under half of the gap to unresolved V genes and leave the rest unexplained. The table for this sample lists some 200,000 clones; roughly four fifths of them were counted only once. The ten biggest clones cover over 9.5% of the sample. The sequenced material came from peripheral blood. These receptors originate from a woman aged 40 to 50 with acute or convalescent COVID-19.

The V call is TRBV5-1, the J call TRBJ2-3, with D tentatively TRBD2 (5 bases). Trimming shortened V by 0 bases and J by 1 base, and 9 bases separated the two germline ends. CDR3 length equals 15 residues. Germline assignment: CDR1 SGHRS and CDR2 YFSETQ. In nucleotides, the CDR3 is TGCGCCAGCAGCTTGGGTAGCGTTGGCACAGATACGCAGTATTTT. Translating gives CASSLGSVGTDTQYF.

V usage is TRBV6-6 and J usage is TRBJ2-7; 9 positions match TRBD1. With V trimmed by 4 bases and J by 5 bases, 3 bases remained unmatched. The CDR3 runs 13 residues. Germline V lookup: CDR1 MNHNY, CDR2 SVGAGI (reference sequence). The CDR3 DNA reads as TGTGCCAGCAGTTTGGGACAGGGCGACGAGCAGTACTTC. Its translation: CASSLGQGDEQYF.

Details on this clone: Other DNA sequences within the sample encode an identical CDR3. The chain couples TRBV2 to TRBJ1-1; D not certain. V was clipped by 1 base and J by 2 bases, with 8 bases between them. This CDR3 has 14 amino acids. From germline, CDR1 is SNHLY and CDR2 FYNNEI. CDR3 amino acids: CASSEVTGNTEAFF. CDR3 bases: TGTGCCAGCAGTGAAGTAACGGGAAACACTGAAGCTTTCTTT.

This chain connects TRBV5-1 to TRBJ2-5, with D possibly TRBD1 on 5 matching bases. The V gene's germline CDR1 is SGHRS and CDR2 YFSETQ. The germline V and J ends were trimmed by 0 bases and 4 bases, with 10 bases remaining between them. This CDR3 contains 14 residues. Here the CDR3 reads CASSLERGAETQYF. The DNA of the CDR3 is TGCGCCAGCAGCTTGGAAAGGGGCGCAGAGACCCAGTACTTC.

CDR3 sequence reads: CASSIDRAKNIQYF. In DNA, the CDR3 is TGTGCCAGTAGTATTGACAGGGCCAAAAACATTCAGTACTTC. The genes are TRBV19 and TRBJ2-4, with D perhaps TRBD1 (6 bases). Germline CDR1 and CDR2: LNHDA and SQIVND (reference sequence). The V and J ends lost 3 bases and 1 base respectively, with 7 bases between them. CDR3 length equals 14 residues.

The V call is TRBV7-2, the J call TRBJ2-7; no reliable D call. CDR3 length: 13 residues. V lost 4 bases and J lost 7, with 14 bases in between. Per germline, CDR1 SGHTA and CDR2 FQGNSA. The CDR3, as DNA: TGTGCCAGCAGCTCAAGAAGAGGATTAGAGCAGTACTTC. It is translated as CASSSRRGLEQYF. The variable domain in full, with the rest retrieved from reference TRBV7-2 and TRBJ2-7, is GAGVSQSPSNKVTEKGKDVELRCDPISGHTALYWYRQSLGQGLEFLIYFQGNSAPDKSGLPSDRFSAERTGGSVSTLTIQRTQQEDSAVYLCASSSRRGLEQYFGPGTRLTVT.

The rearrangement uses TRBV9 and TRBJ2-1; the match to TRBD1 covers 8 bases. The CDR3 is made up of 15 amino acids. Germline V gives CDR1 SGDLS, CDR2 YYNGEE. The V and J ends lost 4 bases and 7 bases, in that order; junction bases with no gene match: 10. The CDR3 reads CASSPRTGLGNEQFF. CDR3 in DNA: TGTGCCAGCAGCCCGAGGACAGGGTTGGGTAATGAGCAGTTCTTC.

The rearrangement links TRBV6-1 to TRBJ2-5; no reliable D call. The CDR3 runs to 16 residues. V lost 2 bases and J 1 base, leaving 14 bases between the germline ends. Per germline, CDR1 MNHNS and CDR2 SASEGT. In nucleotides, the CDR3 is TGTGCCAGCAGTGAACGCGGTATGGCCATCCAAGAGACCCAGTACTTC. Encoded protein: CASSERGMAIQETQYF.

V is TRBV11-3 and J is TRBJ2-3; 9 positions agree with TRBD2. CDR3 length: 16 residues. CDR1 SGHNT and CDR2 YENEEA come from the germline V gene. V lost 1 base, J lost 0 bases, and 2 bases stayed unmatched. The CDR3 bases are TGTGCCAGCAGCTTAGGGACTAGCGTAAGCACAGATACGCAGTATTTT. Translation: CASSLGTSVSTDTQYF.

The rearrangement uses TRBV27 and TRBJ1-3, with unresolved D. CDR3 length: 14 amino acids. The germline V and J ends were trimmed by 0 bases and 4 bases, with 7 bases remaining between them. Germline assignment: CDR1 MNHEY and CDR2 SMNVEV (reference sequence). The CDR3 region is CASSLSRHGNTIYF. CDR3 coding DNA: TGTGCCAGCAGTTTATCGAGACACGGAAACACCATATATTTT.

In its sample, this clone was seen a few times. The gene calls are TRBV7-8 and TRBJ2-3; possibly TRBD1 for D (5 bases). CDR1 is SGHVS, CDR2 FQNEAQ, per germline. The CDR3 is made up of 16 amino acids. The V end lost 5 bases, the J end lost 4 bases, and 19 bases lay between the germline ends. DNA for the CDR3: TGTGCCAGCAGCCGAGCTTTTGGGGCAGGTGCAGATACGCAGTATTTT. Amino acid sequence: CASSRAFGAGADTQYF.

This clone was seen once. V usage is TRBV12-3 or TRBV12-4 and J usage is TRBJ2-7; D may be TRBD1 (5 bases). CDR3 size: 11 residues. V was trimmed by 5 bases and J by 7 bases, leaving 9 bases between them. Here the CDR3 reads CASSVRQEQYF. CDR3 in DNA: TGTGCCAGCAGTGTCCGACAGGAGCAGTACTTC.

This chain connects TRBV19 to TRBJ2-1; 10 nucleotides align to TRBD1. Trimming cost V 4 bases and J 6 bases; bases outside gene matches: 9. The CDR3 length is 16 residues. Germline V gene sequence: CDR1 LNHDA, CDR2 SQIVND (reference sequence). Here the CDR3 DNA reads TGTGCCAGTAGTACGCCCGGGACAGGGGTGTTCAATGAGCAGTTCTTC. This sequence encodes CASSTPGTGVFNEQFF.

This clone was observed a single time. V is TRBV11-2 and J is TRBJ1-4; TRBD1 aligns across 12 bases. Germline V gene lookup returns CDR1 SGHAT and CDR2 FQNNGV. Trimming at V came to 4 bases and at J to 6 bases, leaving 6 bases not matched to a gene. CDR3 size: 16 residues. The CDR3 spells CASSWGQGATYEKLFF. For the CDR3, the DNA is TGTGCCAGCAGCTGGGGACAGGGGGCAACCTATGAAAAACTGTTTTTT.

This clone occurred a few times. This chain connects TRBV3-1 (or the pseudogene TRBV3-2) to TRBJ1-5, with a possible D match to TRBD1 (5 bases). The CDR3 loop spans 14 amino acids. V lost 4 bases, J lost 6 bases, and 13 bases lay in between. The germline CDR1 and CDR2 sequences are LGHDT and YNNKEL (reference sequence). The CDR3 is CASSPFGGFQPQHF. In DNA, the CDR3 is TGTGCCAGCAGCCCTTTCGGGGGTTTTCAGCCCCAGCATTTT.

Here the CDR3 reads CASSPSGGGINEQFF. Written as DNA, the CDR3 is TGTGCCAGCAGCCCAAGCGGGGGGGGTATCAATGAGCAGTTCTTC. The gene calls are TRBV7-7 and TRBJ2-1, with 10 bases fitting TRBD2. J lost 6 bases, V lost 5 bases, and 7 bases had no gene match. The CDR3 totals 15 residues. CDR1 is SSHAT and CDR2 is FNYEAQ in the germline V gene (reference sequence).

The chain uses TRBV13 and TRBJ2-7; 13 positions match TRBD2. CDR1 is PRHDT and CDR2 is FYEKMQ in the germline V gene (reference sequence). V trimming: 5 bases; J trimming: 3 bases; junction bases outside the gene matches: 4. This CDR3 has 15 residues. CDR3 residues: CASSIGTSGVYEQYF. CDR3 sequence (DNA): TGTGCCAGCAGCATCGGGACTAGCGGGGTCTACGAGCAGTACTTC.

V usage is TRBV6-5 and J usage is TRBJ1-1, with TRBD1 matching over 11 bases. This CDR3 has 13 amino acids. V lost 8 bases and J lost 4; bases outside the gene matches: 3. Germline CDR1 MNHEY, CDR2 SVGAGI. CDR3 sequence: CASWGQGVTEAFF. DNA of the CDR3: TGTGCCAGCTGGGGACAGGGGGTCACTGAAGCTTTCTTT.

This sequence joins TRBV9 and TRBJ1-5, with TRBD1 as a possible D gene (5 bases). V lost 3 bases and J lost 4, with 8 bases in between. This CDR3 is built from 13 residues. Germline loops: CDR1 SGDLS, CDR2 YYNGEE. The CDR3 region has the DNA TGTGCCAGCAGCGATACAGGAAATCAGCCCCAGCATTTT. Its translation: CASSDTGNQPQHF.

The chain uses TRBV5-1 and TRBJ1-1; 9 bases map to TRBD1. Germline V gives CDR1 SGHRS, CDR2 YFSETQ. This CDR3 has 15 amino acids. V trimming: 0 bases; J trimming: 1 base; junction bases outside the gene matches: 1. This CDR3 is CASSLGGQGNTEAFF. CDR3 bases: TGCGCCAGCAGCTTGGGGGGACAGGGGAACACTGAAGCTTTCTTT.

This clone was seen a handful of times. V is TRBV10-3 and J is TRBJ1-4; D ambiguous. V was clipped by 6 bases and J by 10 bases, with 18 bases between them. This CDR3 contains 14 residues. Per germline, CDR1 ENHRY and CDR2 SYGVKD. The CDR3: CAIRLSSPEGKLFF. CDR3 in DNA: TGTGCCATCAGACTCAGCTCCCCCGAGGGAAAACTGTTTTTT.

The chain couples TRBV12-5 to TRBJ2-6; TRBD1 agrees at 7 bases. The J segment lost 2 bases and the V segment lost 5 bases, leaving 3 bases of the junction unmatched. The CDR3 loop spans 15 amino acids. Per germline, CDR1 LGHNT and CDR2 FRNRAP. CDR3 loop: CASGQGEAGANVLTF. In DNA form, the CDR3 reads TGTGCTAGTGGTCAGGGGGAAGCTGGGGCCAACGTCCTGACTTTC.

Written as DNA, the CDR3 is TGTGCCAGCAGGCACAGGGGACTGAACACTGAAGCTTTCTTT. Translated, it gives CASRHRGLNTEAFF. The chain uses TRBV6-5 and TRBJ1-1, with 7 bases fitting TRBD1. The CDR3 totals 14 residues. Germline CDR1 MNHEY, CDR2 SVGAGI. V was pared by 6 bases and J by 0 bases, with 4 bases of the junction left unmatched.

The chain couples TRBV30 to TRBJ2-7, with unresolved D. The CDR3 extends over 14 amino acids. The ends were cut back, 0 bases at V and 6 bases at J, with 15 bases in the middle. The germline V gene has CDR1 GTSNPN and CDR2 SVGIG (reference sequence). The CDR3 loop is CAWSVNSRRSEQYF. As DNA, the CDR3 is TGTGCCTGGAGTGTAAACTCAAGAAGATCCGAGCAGTACTTC.

The J gene is TRBJ2-3, the V gene TRBV3-1 (or the pseudogene TRBV3-2); 16 positions agree with TRBD2. The V gene's germline CDR1 is LGHDT and CDR2 YNNKEL (reference sequence). V dropped 4 bases and J dropped 10; count of bases not matched to a gene: 8. The CDR3 loop spans 16 amino acids. For the CDR3, the DNA is TGTGCCAGCAGCCCGGGACTAGCGGGAGGGAGGGGTGCGCAGTATTTT. Its translation: CASSPGLAGGRGAQYF.

V and J are TRBV9 and TRBJ2-1, with 8 bases matching TRBD2. J was trimmed by 0 bases and V by 4 bases; bases with no gene match: 3. The V gene's germline CDR1 is SGDLS and CDR2 YYNGEE. This CDR3 is built from 15 residues. CDR3 residues: CASSPSGSSYNEQFF. The CDR3 DNA reads TGTGCCAGCAGCCCCAGCGGGAGCTCCTACAATGAGCAGTTCTTC.

The V call is TRBV6-2 or TRBV6-3, the J call TRBJ2-7, with TRBD1 matching over 8 bases. V gave up 0 bases and J gave up 6 bases; unmatched junction bases: 7. The CDR3 has 15 amino acids. Germline V lookup: CDR1 MNHEY, CDR2 SVGEGT. The CDR3 sequence: CASSYSRTGLGEQYF. CDR3 DNA sequence: TGTGCCAGCAGTTACTCCCGGACAGGGTTGGGCGAGCAGTACTTC.

The genes are TRBV6-6 and TRBJ2-1; 13 nucleotides align to TRBD2. Trimming cost V 6 bases and J 9 bases; bases outside gene matches: 8. The CDR3 loop spans 15 amino acids. Per the germline V gene, CDR1 is MNHNY and CDR2 is SVGAGI (reference sequence). The chain's CDR3 is CASRPPGLAGAEQFF. For the CDR3, the DNA is TGTGCCAGCAGGCCACCCGGACTAGCGGGGGCTGAGCAGTTCTTC.

The gene calls are TRBV20-1 and TRBJ1-5, with a weak D call TRBD1 (5 bases). Trimming removed 3 bases from V and 4 bases from J, with 10 bases in between. Germline lookup yields CDR1 DFQATT and CDR2 SNEGSKA (reference sequence). The CDR3 is 13 amino acids. The CDR3 loop reads CSASWQGNQPQHF. The CDR3 DNA sequence: TGCAGTGCTAGTTGGCAGGGAAATCAGCCCCAGCATTTT.

This clone was detected only a few times. CDR3 DNA: TGTGCCAGCAGTGAACAGACTAGCGGTTACGAGCAGTACTTC. Protein: CASSEQTSGYEQYF. The chain links TRBV6-1 to TRBJ2-7; 9 bases agree with TRBD2. From germline, CDR1 is MNHNS and CDR2 SASEGT. Trimming cost V 2 bases and J 4 bases; bases outside gene matches: 3. This CDR3 is 14 amino acids long.